This T cell receptor beta chain was sequenced for a study of vaccination and CD4 T cells after COVID-19. Overall study: Six males and four females, two Hispanic, made up the convalescents. Post-COVID samples were collected a median around 100 days following diagnosis, spanning 35 to 161. Overlapping peptides covering the spike proteins of SARS-CoV-2, HCoV-NL63, HCoV-OC43 and HCoV-229E were added to stimulate cells. Notes on the study in general: Within the convalescent patients, spike mono-reactivity was found in 304 of 307 vaccine-specific clones.

At the Johns Hopkins FTIC core, DNA taken from cultured CD4+ T cells was sequenced by way of the Oncomine TCR Beta short-read assay. TCRdb called the PCR reads again in MiXCR, with one record for every CDR3 protein. The table has some 23,000 distinct CDR3 sequences, roughly 44% seen once; the top ten hold about 19%. Trimming took off 9 bases at V and 6 bases at J, with 18 bases between the two ends. CDR3 size: 14 residues. CDR1 and CDR2 from the germline V gene are MNHEY and SVGEGT. A note on this clonotype: Its cognate antigen is unknown.

Treatment noted: approximately 9-day PBMC culture with coronavirus spike peptide pools or control peptides (ViraFEST assay). The chain carries TRBV6-2 or TRBV6-3 and TRBJ2-1; TRBD1 is a possible D gene (5 bases). The receptor was isolated from a human donor who received a COVID-19 vaccine. The material sequenced was CD4+ T cells from blood, cultured in vitro, taken before SARS-CoV-2 vaccination. For the CDR3, the DNA is TGTGCCAGTAACGTGCAGGGCTCCCCCAATGAGCAGTTCTTC. Amino acids: CASNVQGSPNEQFF.